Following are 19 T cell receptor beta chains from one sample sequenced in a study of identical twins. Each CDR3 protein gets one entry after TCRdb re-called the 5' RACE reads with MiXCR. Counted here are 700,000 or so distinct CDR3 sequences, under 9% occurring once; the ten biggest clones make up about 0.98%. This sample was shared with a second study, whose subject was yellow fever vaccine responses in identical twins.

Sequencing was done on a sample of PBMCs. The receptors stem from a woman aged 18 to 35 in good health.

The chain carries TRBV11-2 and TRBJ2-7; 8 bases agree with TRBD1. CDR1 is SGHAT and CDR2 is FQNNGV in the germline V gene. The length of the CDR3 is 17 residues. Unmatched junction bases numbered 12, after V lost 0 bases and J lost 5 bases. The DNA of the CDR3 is TGTGCCAGCAGCTTAGATCGGTCGGCAGGGGGCTTCGACGAGCAGTACTTC. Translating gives CASSLDRSAGGFDEQYF.

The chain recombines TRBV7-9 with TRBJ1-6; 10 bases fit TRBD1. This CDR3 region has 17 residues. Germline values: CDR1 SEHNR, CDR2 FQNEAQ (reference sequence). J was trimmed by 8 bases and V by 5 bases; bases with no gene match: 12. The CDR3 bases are TGTGCCAGCAGCGACGGGACAGGGGAACGACAATATTCACCCCTCCACTTT. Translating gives CASSDGTGERQYSPLHF. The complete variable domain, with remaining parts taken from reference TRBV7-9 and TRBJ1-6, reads DTGVSQNPRHKITKRGQNVTFRCDPISEHNRLYWYRQTLGQGPEFLTYFQNEAQLEKSRLLSDRFSAERPKGSFSTLEIQRTEQGDSAMYLCASSDGTGERQYSPLHFGNGTRLTVT.

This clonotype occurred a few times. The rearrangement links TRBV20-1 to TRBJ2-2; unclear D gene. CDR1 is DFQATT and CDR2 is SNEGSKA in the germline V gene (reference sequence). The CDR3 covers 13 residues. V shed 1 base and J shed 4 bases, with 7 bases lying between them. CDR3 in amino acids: CSARVPGTGELFF. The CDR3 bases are TGCAGTGCTAGAGTACCGGGCACCGGGGAGCTGTTTTTT.

CDR3 loop: CASSQVAGRLGGEQFF. As DNA, the CDR3 is TGTGCCAGCAGCCAAGTTGCAGGCAGACTAGGCGGTGAGCAGTTCTTC. This sequence joins TRBV3-1 and TRBJ2-1, with TRBD2 as a possible D gene (6 bases). Germline V gene lookup returns CDR1 LGHDT and CDR2 YNNKEL (reference sequence). CDR3 length equals 16 residues. Trimming took 1 base from V and 9 from J, leaving 19 bases between them.

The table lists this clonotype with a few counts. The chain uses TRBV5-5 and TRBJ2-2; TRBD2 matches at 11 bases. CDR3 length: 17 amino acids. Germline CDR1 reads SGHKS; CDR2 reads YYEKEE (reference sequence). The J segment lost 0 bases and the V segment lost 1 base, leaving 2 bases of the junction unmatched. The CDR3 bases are TGTGCCAGCAGCTTGAGACTAGCGGGGACGAACACCGGGGAGCTGTTTTTT. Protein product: CASSLRLAGTNTGELFF. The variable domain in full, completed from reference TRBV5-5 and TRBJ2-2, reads DAGVTQSPTHLIKTRGQQVTLRCSPISGHKSVSWYQQVLGQGPQFIFQYYEKEERGRGNFPDRFSARQFPNYSSELNVNALLLGDSALYLCASSLRLAGTNTGELFFGEGSRLTVL.

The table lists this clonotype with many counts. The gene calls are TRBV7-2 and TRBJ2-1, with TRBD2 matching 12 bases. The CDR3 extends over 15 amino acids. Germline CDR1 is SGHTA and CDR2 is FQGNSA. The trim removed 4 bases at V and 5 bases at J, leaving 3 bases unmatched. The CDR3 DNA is TGTGCCAGCAGCTCTAGCGGGAGGGCTCACAATGAGCAGTTCTTC. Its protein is CASSSSGRAHNEQFF.

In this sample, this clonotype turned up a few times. For the CDR3, the DNA is TGCAGTGCTAGACAGGGGCTTGAGACCCAGTACTTC. Amino acids: CSARQGLETQYF. The rearrangement links TRBV20-1 to TRBJ2-5, with D possibly matching TRBD1 (6 bases). This CDR3 has 12 residues. V lost 2 bases, J lost 5 bases, and 9 bases lay in between. CDR1 is DFQATT and CDR2 is SNEGSKA in the germline V gene (reference sequence).

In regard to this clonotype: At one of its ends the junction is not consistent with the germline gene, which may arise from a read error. CDR3 sequence: CTSSLRVRDRISTDTQYF. CDR3 sequence (DNA): TGTACCAGCAGCTTAAGGGTTCGGGACAGGATAAGCACAGATACGCAGTATTTT. The gene calls are TRBV3-1 and TRBJ2-3, with 8 positions matching TRBD1. Germline lookup yields CDR1 LGHDT and CDR2 YNNKEL (reference sequence). This CDR3 spans 18 amino acids.

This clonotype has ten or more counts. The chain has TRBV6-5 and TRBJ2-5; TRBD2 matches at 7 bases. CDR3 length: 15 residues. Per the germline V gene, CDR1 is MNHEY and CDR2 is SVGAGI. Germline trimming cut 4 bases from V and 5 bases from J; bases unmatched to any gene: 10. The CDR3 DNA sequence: TGTGCCAGCAGTTTCAGTGCGGGAGAGTTCGAGACCCAGTACTTC. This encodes CASSFSAGEFETQYF.

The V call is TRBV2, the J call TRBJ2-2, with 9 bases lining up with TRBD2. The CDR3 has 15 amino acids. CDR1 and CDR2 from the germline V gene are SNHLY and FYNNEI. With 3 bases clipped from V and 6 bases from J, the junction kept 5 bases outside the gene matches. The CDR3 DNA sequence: TGTGCCAGCAGTGAGGCGGGAGGGCCCGCCGGGGAGCTGTTTTTT. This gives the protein CASSEAGGPAGELFF.

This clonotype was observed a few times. The CDR3 protein is CATSDPQEDYTF. The CDR3 DNA sequence: TGTGCCACCAGTGACCCACAGGAAGACTACACCTTC. The V gene is TRBV24-1, the J gene TRBJ1-2, with D maybe TRBD1 (5 bases). Per the germline V gene, CDR1 is KGHDR and CDR2 is SFDVKD. The CDR3 is 12 residues long. Trimming pared 4 bases from V and 10 bases from J, leaving 12 bases between.

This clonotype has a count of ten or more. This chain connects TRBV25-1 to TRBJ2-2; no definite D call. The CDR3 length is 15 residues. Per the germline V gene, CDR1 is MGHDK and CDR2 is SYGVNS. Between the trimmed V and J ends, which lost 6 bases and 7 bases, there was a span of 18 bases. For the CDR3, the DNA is TGTGCCAGCAGCCCCGGGCAGGCGTTACTCGGGGAGCTGTTTTTT. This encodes CASSPGQALLGELFF. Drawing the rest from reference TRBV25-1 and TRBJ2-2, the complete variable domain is EADIYQTPRYLVIGTGKKITLECSQTMGHDKMYWYQQDPGMELHLIHYSYGVNSTEKGDLSSESTVSRIRTEHFPLTLESARPSHTSQYLCASSPGQALLGELFFGEGSRLTVL.

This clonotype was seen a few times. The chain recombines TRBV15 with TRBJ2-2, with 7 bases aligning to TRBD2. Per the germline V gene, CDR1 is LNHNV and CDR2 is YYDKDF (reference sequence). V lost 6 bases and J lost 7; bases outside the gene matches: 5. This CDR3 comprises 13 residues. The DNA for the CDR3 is TGTGCCACCAGGGCGGGAGAGATCGGGGAGCTGTTTTTT. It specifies CATRAGEIGELFF.

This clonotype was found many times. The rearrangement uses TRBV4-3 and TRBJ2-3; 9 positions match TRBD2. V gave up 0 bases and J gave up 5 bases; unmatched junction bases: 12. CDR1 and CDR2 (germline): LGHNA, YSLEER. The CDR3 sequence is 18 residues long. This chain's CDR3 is CASSQDSLASGIGDTQYF. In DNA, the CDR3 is TGCGCCAGCAGCCAAGACTCCTTGGCTAGCGGGATTGGAGATACGCAGTATTTT.

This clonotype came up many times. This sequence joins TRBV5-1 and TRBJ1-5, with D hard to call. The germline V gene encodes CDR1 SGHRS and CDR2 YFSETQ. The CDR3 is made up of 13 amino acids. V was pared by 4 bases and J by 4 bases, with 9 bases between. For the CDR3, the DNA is TGCGCCAGCAGCCTCGACGTTAATCAGCCCCAGCATTTT. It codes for CASSLDVNQPQHF.

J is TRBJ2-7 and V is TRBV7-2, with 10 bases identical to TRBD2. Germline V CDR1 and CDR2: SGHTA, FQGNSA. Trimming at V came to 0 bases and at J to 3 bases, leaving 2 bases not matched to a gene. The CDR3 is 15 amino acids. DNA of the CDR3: TGTGCCAGCAGCTTAGCACTAGCGGGACTCTACGAGCAGTACTTC. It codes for CASSLALAGLYEQYF. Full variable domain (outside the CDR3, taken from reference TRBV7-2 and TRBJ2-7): GAGVSQSPSNKVTEKGKDVELRCDPISGHTALYWYRQSLGQGLEFLIYFQGNSAPDKSGLPSDRFSAERTGGSVSTLTIQRTQQEDSAVYLCASSLALAGLYEQYFGPGTRLTVT.

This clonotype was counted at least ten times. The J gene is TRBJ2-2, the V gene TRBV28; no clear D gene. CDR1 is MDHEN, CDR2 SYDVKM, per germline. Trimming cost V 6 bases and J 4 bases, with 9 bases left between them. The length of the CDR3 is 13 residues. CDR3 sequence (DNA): TGTGCCAGCAGAAGGGAAATCACCGGGGAGCTGTTTTTT. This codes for CASRREITGELFF. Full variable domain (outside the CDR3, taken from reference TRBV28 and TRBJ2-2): DVKVTQSSRYLVKRTGEKVFLECVQDMDHENMFWYRQDPGLGLRLIYFSYDVKMKEKGDIPEGYSVSREKKERFSLILESASTNQTSMYLCASRREITGELFFGEGSRLTVL.

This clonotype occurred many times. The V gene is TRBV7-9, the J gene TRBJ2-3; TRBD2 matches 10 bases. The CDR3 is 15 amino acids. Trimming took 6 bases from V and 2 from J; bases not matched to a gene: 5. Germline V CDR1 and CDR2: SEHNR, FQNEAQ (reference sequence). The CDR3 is CASRIAGGLTDTQYF. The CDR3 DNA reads TGTGCCAGCAGGATAGCGGGAGGCCTCACAGATACGCAGTATTTT.

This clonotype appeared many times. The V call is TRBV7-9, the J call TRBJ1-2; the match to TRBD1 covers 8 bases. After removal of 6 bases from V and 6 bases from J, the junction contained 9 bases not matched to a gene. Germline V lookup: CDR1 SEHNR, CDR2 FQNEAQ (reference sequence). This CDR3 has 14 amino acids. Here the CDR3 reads CASSRTQGADGYTF. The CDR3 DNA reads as TGTGCCAGCAGTCGCACTCAGGGGGCGGATGGCTACACCTTC.